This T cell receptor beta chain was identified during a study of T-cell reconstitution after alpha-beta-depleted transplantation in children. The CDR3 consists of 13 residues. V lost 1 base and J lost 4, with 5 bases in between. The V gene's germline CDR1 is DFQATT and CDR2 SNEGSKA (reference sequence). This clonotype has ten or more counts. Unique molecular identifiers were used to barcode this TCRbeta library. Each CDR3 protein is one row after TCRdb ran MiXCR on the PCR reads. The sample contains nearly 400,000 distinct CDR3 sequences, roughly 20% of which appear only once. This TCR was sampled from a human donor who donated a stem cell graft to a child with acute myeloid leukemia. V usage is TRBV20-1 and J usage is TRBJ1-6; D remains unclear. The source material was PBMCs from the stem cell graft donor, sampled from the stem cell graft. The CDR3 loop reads CSARADYNSPLHF. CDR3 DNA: TGCAGTGCTAGAGCCGATTATAATTCACCCCTCCACTTT.